These T cell receptor beta chains were read from a single sample in a study of blood T cell repertoires in COVID-19. The data were produced by immunoSEQ multiplex PCR, yet TCRdb's version contains in-frame clones alone and is incomplete. The data show about 88,000 clones, 89% seen once. Sequenced material: peripheral blood. The receptors were gathered from an elderly woman with active COVID-19. CDR3s include the opening cysteine and the closing phenylalanine or tryptophan. A D gene is named only where the DNA matches it firmly. Clone sizes are given selectively: once, few, many, or a class where the clone is expanded.

j_call | v_call | clone_size | d_call | cdr3_nt | cdr3_aa
TRBJ2-7 | TRBV28 | . | TRBD1 | TGTGCCAGCAGTTTATTAGTCGACAGGGCGATAGAGCAGTACTTC | CASSLLVDRAIEQYF
TRBJ2-5 | TRBV7-2 | . | TRBD2 | TGTGCCAGCAGCGCACAACCGGGACTACAAGAGACCCAGTACTTC | CASSAQPGLQETQYF
TRBJ2-5 | TRBV7-3 | . | . | TGTGCCAGCAGCTCTGTCGGGGGTGGCCCCAGGGAGACCCAGTACTTC | CASSSVGGGPRETQYF
TRBJ2-5 | TRBV11-2 | . | . | TGTGCCAGCTGCTTATGGGGGGGCGGGAGTAGGGAGACCCAGTACTTC | CASCLWGGGSRETQYF
TRBJ2-4 | TRBV28 | once | TRBD1 | TGTGCCAGCAGTACCCCGGGACAGAACATTCAGTACTTC | CASSTPGQNIQYF
TRBJ2-5 | TRBV28 | . | . | TGTGCCAGCAGTTTAGGAGCTCCCCAAGAGACCCAGTACTTC | CASSLGAPQETQYF
TRBJ2-7 | TRBV27 | few | . | TGTGCCAGCAGTTTAGGGCCCCACTACGAGCAGTACTTC | CASSLGPHYEQYF
TRBJ2-7 | TRBV5-5 | . | TRBD2 | TGTGCCAGCAGCTTTACTAGCGGGGTTTGGGAGCAGTACTTC | CASSFTSGVWEQYF
TRBJ2-1 | TRBV9 | . | . | TGTGCCAGCAGCGTAGGCCTAGAGTCCCACAATGAGCAGTTCTTC | CASSVGLESHNEQFF
TRBJ2-2 | TRBV14 | . | TRBD1 | TGTGCCAGCAGCCAAGAATTGACAGGGTTCACCGGGGAGCTGTTTTTT | CASSQELTGFTGELFF
TRBJ2-7 | TRBV13 | . | TRBD2 | TGTGCCAGCAGCTTAGCGGGAGGGGTATACGAGCAGTACTTC | CASSLAGGVYEQYF
TRBJ1-2 | TRBV2 | once | . | TGTGCCAGCAGTGAATTGAAGCGAAACTATGGCTACACCTTC | CASSELKRNYGYTF
TRBJ2-3 | TRBV4-2 | . | TRBD2 | TGTGCCAGCAGCCAAGTCCCCGGGGGGGCCTCACTAGCGGGAGGTGGAGATACGCAGTATTTT | CASSQVPGGASLAGGGDTQYF
TRBJ2-3 | TRBV7-2 | . | TRBD2 | TGTGCCAGCAGCGCGGGACTAGCGGGAGGCCGTAGCACAGATACGCAGTATTTT | CASSAGLAGGRSTDTQYF
TRBJ2-7 | TRBV28 | once | TRBD2 | TGTGCCAGCGCTGGGGGGGTCCGCGGCGAGCAGTACTTC | CASAGGVRGEQYF
TRBJ2-7 | TRBV19 | . | . | TGTGCCAGTAGCAATCGGGGAGCCTACGAGCAGTACTTC | CASSNRGAYEQYF
TRBJ2-5 | TRBV7-9 | . | TRBD1 | TGTGCCAGCAGCTCATTTCGACAGGGAGAGACCCAGTACTTC | CASSSFRQGETQYF
TRBJ1-6 | TRBV12-2 | . | . | TGTGCAAGTCGCTTTAAGGGGGACAGGGGTAGATCACCCCTCCACTTT | CASRFKGDRGRSPLHF
TRBJ1-4 | TRBV6-2/TRBV6-3 | . | . | TGTGCCAGCAGTTACGGGGGGTTGAATGAAAAACTGTTTTTT | CASSYGGLNEKLFF
TRBJ1-2 | TRBV7-2 | . | . | TGTGCCAGCAGCCGCGGGGTTCTTGATGGCTACACCTTC | CASSRGVLDGYTF
TRBJ2-7 | TRBV5-1 | . | TRBD2 | TGCGCCAGCAGCGTGACTAGCGGGAGCTCCTACGAGCAGTACTTC | CASSVTSGSSYEQYF
TRBJ2-3 | TRBV4-2 | . | TRBD2 | TGTGCCAGCAGCCAAGATAAGCGGGAGTATTATGATACGCAGTATTTT | CASSQDKREYYDTQYF
TRBJ2-2 | TRBV28 | few | TRBD2 | TGTGCCAGCAGTGGGGGGACTAGCGGGGGACACGCGAACACCGGGGAGCTGTTTTTT | CASSGGTSGGHANTGELFF
TRBJ1-4 | TRBV28 | . | . | TGTGCCAGTTCCACAGGTCGGTTTAATGAAAAACTGTTTTTT | CASSTGRFNEKLFF
TRBJ2-7 | TRBV19 | once | TRBD2 | TGTGCCAGTAGTATTGGTACTAGCGTATCCTACGAGCAGTACTTC | CASSIGTSVSYEQYF
TRBJ2-2 | TRBV5-1 | once | . | TGCGCCAGCACCGGGTCTGGCACCGGGGAGCTGTTTTTT | CASTGSGTGELFF
TRBJ1-1 | TRBV6-5 | . | . | TGTGCCAGCAGAAAGGGGGGGGGCTGGACTGAAGCTTTCTTT | CASRKGGGWTEAFF
TRBJ2-7 | TRBV10-3 | . | . | TGTGCCATCAGTGATACAGGGTCCTCCTACGAGCAGTACTTC | CAISDTGSSYEQYF
TRBJ2-1 | TRBV7-9 | . | TRBD1 | TGTGCCAGCAGCCTAGGACAGGGTGGCAATGAGCAGTTCTTC | CASSLGQGGNEQFF
TRBJ2-7 | TRBV12-3/TRBV12-4 | . | TRBD1 | TGTGCCAGGGGACAGGGGGCCTACGAGCAGTACTTC | CARGQGAYEQYF
TRBJ2-3 | TRBV5-1 | . | TRBD2 | TGCGCCACCGGACTAGCGGGTGCAGATACGCAGTATTTT | CATGLAGADTQYF
TRBJ1-5 | TRBV21-1 | . | . | TGTGCCTCCGGAAACAGTCGGGATAGCAATCAGCCCCAGCATTTT | CASGNSRDSNQPQHF
TRBJ2-3 | TRBV6-5 | . | . | TGTGCCAGCAGCCCCCTTTCCCAGACAGATACGCAGTATTTT | CASSPLSQTDTQYF
TRBJ2-1 | TRBV4-2 | . | TRBD2 | TGTGCCAGCAGCCAGGTGGGCGGGGGTGTTTACAATGAGCAGTTCTTC | CASSQVGGGVYNEQFF
TRBJ2-1 | TRBV5-1 | . | TRBD2 | TGCGCCAGCAGCAGTTACCTAGCGGGAGCGGTAGGCAATGAGCAGTTCTTC | CASSSYLAGAVGNEQFF
TRBJ2-1 | TRBV28 | . | . | TGTGCCAGCAGTTCCGCAGGGGCCTCCTACAATGAGCAGTTCTTC | CASSSAGASYNEQFF
TRBJ2-2 | TRBV5-8 | . | TRBD2 | TGTGCCAGCAGCCGGGGGATAGCGGGGGACCTATTGAACACCGGGGAGCTGTTTTTT | CASSRGIAGDLLNTGELFF
TRBJ2-1 | TRBV5-4 | . | TRBD2 | TGTGCCAGCAGCTTGAGCCTAGCGGGGCACAATGAGCAGTTCTTC | CASSLSLAGHNEQFF
TRBJ2-2 | TRBV21-1 | . | . | TGTGCCAGCAGCAAAAATTGGGTCATAGGAAGGTCGGGCACCGGGGAGCTGTTTTTT | CASSKNWVIGRSGTGELFF
TRBJ2-1 | TRBV11-2 | . | . | TGTGCCAGCAGCTTAGCGGACTCCTTCGATGAGCAGTTCTTC | CASSLADSFDEQFF
TRBJ2-3 | TRBV7-9 | . | TRBD2 | TGTGCCAGCAGCTCCCCCGGGGGGGTTGATCGCGGAACGCAGTATTTT | CASSSPGGVDRGTQYF
TRBJ1-5 | TRBV7-2 | once | . | TGTGCCAGCAGCTTAGTTCGCGGTGGCAATCAGCCCCAGCATTTT | CASSLVRGGNQPQHF
TRBJ2-7 | TRBV2 | . | . | TGTGCCAGCAGTGAACGTATCTTCCTCTCCTACGAGCAGTACTTC | CASSERIFLSYEQYF
TRBJ1-1 | TRBV12-3/TRBV12-4 | . | . | TGTGCCAGCAGCAAGACAGCTGGCACTGAAGCTTTCTTT | CASSKTAGTEAFF
TRBJ2-7 | TRBV12-3/TRBV12-4 | . | . | TGTGCCAGCAGTTTGGACTGGACCACCGAGCAGTACTTC | CASSLDWTTEQYF
TRBJ2-1 | TRBV7-3 | . | TRBD1 | TGTGCCAGCAGCGTTGACAGGGCTGAGCAGTTCTTC | CASSVDRAEQFF
TRBJ2-7 | TRBV29-1 | . | . | TGCAGCGTTGAATCCGGGTACGAGCAGTACTTC | CSVESGYEQYF
TRBJ2-3 | TRBV28 | . | TRBD2 | TGTGCCAGCAGTTGGACTAGCGGGGACCCCACAGATACGCAGTATTTT | CASSWTSGDPTDTQYF
TRBJ2-6 | TRBV7-3 | . | . | TGTGCCAGCAGCCCAAGGACACCCTCTGGGGCCAACGTCCTGACTTTC | CASSPRTPSGANVLTF
TRBJ1-2 | TRBV9 | . | . | TGTGCCAGCAGCGTAGGGGGCGTCAGCTATGGCTACACCTTC | CASSVGGVSYGYTF
TRBJ1-2 | TRBV29-1 | . | TRBD1 | TGCAGCGTTCCCGGGACAGGGGGGGCTAACTATGGCTACACCTTC | CSVPGTGGANYGYTF
TRBJ2-7 | TRBV12-3/TRBV12-4 | . | TRBD2 | TGTGCCAGCAGTTCCGGGACTAGCGCAGGGCAGTACTTC | CASSSGTSAGQYF
TRBJ2-3 | TRBV20-1 | . | . | TGCAGTGCTAGTATAAGCGGGAGCACAGATACGCAGTATTTT | CSASISGSTDTQYF
TRBJ2-2 | TRBV5-6 | . | TRBD1 | TGTGCCAGCAGCTACCGGGACAGGGGGAGCACCGGGGAGCTGTTTTTT | CASSYRDRGSTGELFF
TRBJ2-5 | TRBV9 | once | . | TGTGCCAGCAGCCCACTGTACCAAGAGACCCAGTACTTC | CASSPLYQETQYF